These 14 T cell receptor beta chains came from one sample sequenced in a study of PD-1 blockade in classical Hodgkin lymphoma. Profiling relied on immunoSEQ multiplex PCR, and the TCRdb table lists in-frame clones only, not all of them. In the table there are 6,000 to 6,500 clones, approximately 70% of which are singletons. Time point specified: cycle 4 day 1 (C4D1), after 5 to 7 weeks of nivolumab. No patient escaped relapse after autologous stem cell transplantation, and brentuximab vedotin exposure varied. CD8+ T cell isolation from thawed PBMCs was performed by magnetic negative selection. The sequencing used CD8+ T cells from blood, collected before the fourth cycle of nivolumab. The receptors originated from a human donor with classical Hodgkin lymphoma.

The chain has TRBV7-9 and TRBJ2-7; D unresolved. Trimming took 6 bases from V and 2 from J, leaving 8 bases between them. Germline CDR1 SEHNR, CDR2 FQNEAQ (reference sequence). The CDR3 consists of 12 residues. CDR3 loop: CASSPGTYEQYF. Here the CDR3 DNA reads TGTGCCAGCAGTCCCGGCACCTACGAGCAGTACTTC.

In its sample, this clone was seen a few times. This chain connects TRBV6-5 to TRBJ2-7; D is uncertain. Germline loops: CDR1 MNHEY, CDR2 SVGAGI. Trimming took off 1 base at V and 0 bases at J, with 4 bases between the two ends. CDR3 size: 13 residues. In DNA, the CDR3 is TGTGCCAGCAGTTACTTCGTCTCCTACGAGCAGTACTTC. This codes for CASSYFVSYEQYF.

This clone has only one observation. This chain uses TRBV29-1 with TRBJ2-1; 12 bases fit TRBD2. J gave up 4 bases and V 1 base, and 2 bases lay outside the gene matches. The CDR3 runs to 15 residues. Germline V gene sequence: CDR1 SQVTM, CDR2 ANQGSEA. This CDR3 reads CSVEGLAGDYNEQFF. In DNA form, the CDR3 reads TGCAGCGTTGAAGGACTAGCGGGAGATTACAATGAGCAGTTCTTC.

This rearrangement joins TRBV7-6 to TRBJ1-2; 9 bases fit TRBD1. Germline V gene data show CDR1 as SGHVS and CDR2 as FNYEAQ. The CDR3 spans 16 residues. The V and J ends lost 5 bases and 0 bases, in that order; junction bases with no gene match: 7. This chain's CDR3 is CASSPSRDRANYGYTF. Written as DNA, the CDR3 is TGTGCCAGCAGCCCGTCCCGGGACAGGGCTAACTATGGCTACACCTTC.

V is TRBV7-3 and J is TRBJ2-3; TRBD1 is a possible D gene (6 bases). Germline CDR1 SGHTA, CDR2 FQGTGA. V was shortened by 4 bases and J by 0 bases, with 11 bases between the two germline ends. The CDR3 runs 15 residues. CDR3 sequence reads: CASSSLQGSTDTQYF. CDR3 coding DNA: TGTGCCAGCAGCTCCCTACAGGGTAGCACAGATACGCAGTATTTT.

The chain couples TRBV28 to TRBJ2-5, with D maybe TRBD2 (5 bases). V shed 2 bases and J shed 4 bases, with 8 bases lying between them. Germline V gives CDR1 MDHEN, CDR2 SYDVKM. This CDR3 is built from 13 residues. DNA of the CDR3: TGTGCCAGCAGTTTAGGTGGAGGAGAGACCCAGTACTTC. Its translation is CASSLGGGETQYF.

This rearrangement joins TRBV19 to TRBJ2-7, with 10 bases fitting TRBD1. V lost 5 bases and J lost 7; bases outside the gene matches: 11. The V gene's germline CDR1 is LNHDA and CDR2 SQIVND (reference sequence). The CDR3 runs 15 residues. The CDR3 loop reads CASSPTTGGTGEQYF. DNA for the CDR3: TGTGCCAGTAGTCCAACGACAGGGGGCACGGGGGAGCAGTACTTC.

The chain has TRBV6-5 and TRBJ2-5; D gene unclear. The V gene lost 2 bases and the J gene lost 5 bases, with 3 bases spanning the gap. This CDR3 is built from 11 residues. Germline CDR1 and CDR2: MNHEY and SVGAGI. The CDR3 DNA reads TGTGCCAGCAGTTACGGGGAGACCCAGTACTTC. This encodes CASSYGETQYF.

This clone was seen a handful of times. The chain employs TRBV4-1 and TRBJ1-1, with a tentative D call TRBD1 (5 bases). There are 14 residues in the CDR3. From germline, CDR1 is MGHRA and CDR2 YSYEKL. V dropped 4 bases and J dropped 5 bases, with 14 bases sitting between them. This CDR3 reads CASSLTRGWTEAFF. In nucleotides, the CDR3 is TGCGCCAGCAGCCTAACGAGGGGATGGACTGAAGCTTTCTTT.

This rearrangement joins TRBV27 to TRBJ2-3, with TRBD1 matching 9 bases. The germline CDR1 and CDR2 sequences are MNHEY and SMNVEV (reference sequence). The CDR3 sequence is 15 residues long. Trimming removed 4 bases from V and 3 bases from J; junction bases left unmatched: 5. The CDR3: CASSYRDRETDTQYF. As DNA, the CDR3 is TGTGCCAGCAGTTATAGGGACAGGGAGACAGATACGCAGTATTTT.

This chain uses TRBV25-1 with TRBJ2-1, with TRBD1 matching over 7 bases. The V and J ends lost 2 bases and 2 bases, in that order; junction bases with no gene match: 9. Germline V gives CDR1 MGHDK, CDR2 SYGVNS. CDR3 size: 17 residues. CDR3 DNA: TGTGCCAGCAGTGAAAGGACGACAGGGCGGACCTACAATGAGCAGTTCTTC. It encodes CASSERTTGRTYNEQFF.

The DNA of the CDR3 is TGCGCCAGCAGCCCGGCCGGGAAAGAGACCCAGTACTTC. This sequence encodes CASSPAGKETQYF. The J gene is TRBJ2-5, the V gene TRBV4-1; D is possibly TRBD2 (5 bases). This CDR3 comprises 13 residues. Germline V gene data show CDR1 as MGHRA and CDR2 as YSYEKL. V shed 4 bases and J shed 3 bases, with 9 bases lying between them.

This clone was detected once. The chain combines TRBV7-9 with TRBJ2-7, with D possibly being TRBD1 (5 bases). This CDR3 is built from 13 residues. Deletions cut 5 bases from V and 3 bases from J, with 11 bases between. Germline CDR1 and CDR2: SEHNR and FQNEAQ (reference sequence). CDR3 in amino acids: CASSMGDSYEQYF. CDR3 coding DNA: TGTGCCAGCAGCATGGGCGACAGCTACGAGCAGTACTTC. Using reference TRBV7-9 and TRBJ2-7 for the parts outside the CDR3, the full variable domain is DTGVSQNPRHKITKRGQNVTFRCDPISEHNRLYWYRQTLGQGPEFLTYFQNEAQLEKSRLLSDRFSAERPKGSFSTLEIQRTEQGDSAMYLCASSMGDSYEQYFGPGTRLTVT.

V and J are TRBV9 and TRBJ2-3; TRBD2 aligns across 7 bases. Germline V gives CDR1 SGDLS, CDR2 YYNGEE. The V segment lost 0 bases and the J segment 0 bases; nucleotides outside the gene matches: 4. This CDR3 is 16 amino acids long. The CDR3 bases are TGTGCCAGCAGCGTAGCTGGGGGGGAAAGCACAGATACGCAGTATTTT. This translates into CASSVAGGESTDTQYF.